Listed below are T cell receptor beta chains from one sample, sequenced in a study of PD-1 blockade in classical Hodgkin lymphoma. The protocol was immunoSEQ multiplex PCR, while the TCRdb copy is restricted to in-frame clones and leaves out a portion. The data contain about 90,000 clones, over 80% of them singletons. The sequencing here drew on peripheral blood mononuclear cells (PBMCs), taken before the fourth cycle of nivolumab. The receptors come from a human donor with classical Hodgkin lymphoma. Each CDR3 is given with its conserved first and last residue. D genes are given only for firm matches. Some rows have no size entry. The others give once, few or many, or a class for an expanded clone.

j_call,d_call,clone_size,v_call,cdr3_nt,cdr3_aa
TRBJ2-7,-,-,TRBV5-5,TGTGCCAGCAGCTTGGTTCCAGCGGTCGAGCAGTACTTC,CASSLVPAVEQYF
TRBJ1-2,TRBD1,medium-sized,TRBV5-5,TGTGCCAGCAGCCCAACAGGGGGCCGGGATGGCTACACCTTC,CASSPTGGRDGYTF
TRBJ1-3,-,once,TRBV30,TGTGCCTGGAGCCCTCTCGCCGGGGGGTCTGGAAACACCATATATTTT,CAWSPLAGGSGNTIYF
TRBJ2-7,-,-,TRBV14,TGTGCCAGCAGCCAAACTAGGATCCGCGAGCAGTACTTC,CASSQTRIREQYF
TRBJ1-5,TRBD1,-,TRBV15,TGTGCCACCAGCAGAGATGCAGGGGGCGGTCAGCCCCAGCATTTT,CATSRDAGGGQPQHF
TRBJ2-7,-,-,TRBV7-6,TGTGCCAGCAGCTTAGCCGGGTCAAACTACGAGCAGTACTTC,CASSLAGSNYEQYF
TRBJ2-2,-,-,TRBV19,TGTGCCAGTAGTATTCGGGCGCCGGGAAACACCGGGGAGCTGTTTTTT,CASSIRAPGNTGELFF
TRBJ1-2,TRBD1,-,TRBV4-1,TGCGCCAGCAGCCTAACTCAGGGGGCTCAGGGCTACACCTTC,CASSLTQGAQGYTF
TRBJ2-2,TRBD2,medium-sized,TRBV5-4,TGTGCCAGCAGCCCAGAGGGACTAGCGGGAGAGCGGGCCGGGGAGCTGTTTTTT,CASSPEGLAGERAGELFF
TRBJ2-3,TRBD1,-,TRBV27,TGTGCCAGCAGTTTGGCTGACAGGGCAGATACGCAGTATTTT,CASSLADRADTQYF
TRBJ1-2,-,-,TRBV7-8,TGTGCCAGCAGCTTAGTTGTAGGGGGAACGGGCGGCTACACCTTC,CASSLVVGGTGGYTF